The clone carrying this T cell receptor beta chain has at least ten counts. The antigen is undetermined. This entry belongs to a study of CD8 T cells in ankylosing spondylitis. Notes on the study in general: Disease-linked clones reportedly showed significant enrichment in matched ankylosing spondylitis synovial fluid. What appeared characteristic of ankylosing spondylitis blood was a TCR beta motif of seven to nine highly homologous variants.

Germline V gene sequence: CDR1 MNHEY, CDR2 SVGEGT. Trimming removed 0 bases from V and 8 bases from J, with 14 bases in between. This CDR3 contains 16 residues. TCRdb re-called the 5' RACE reads with MiXCR, one entry per CDR3 protein. The table has 150,000 or so distinct CDR3 sequences, around a tenth seen once; the top ten hold 25% to 35%. The sequence was obtained from a male donor with ankylosing spondylitis or in good health (not recorded which). Sequencing was carried out using blood, either unsorted or a sorted T cell fraction (not recorded which). J is TRBJ1-6 and V is TRBV6-2 or TRBV6-3, with D unclear. The CDR3 coding sequence is TGTGCCAGCAGTTACTCGTTGGGGATAACTGATTCACCCCTCCACTTT. It translates to CASSYSLGITDSPLHF.